These 12 T cell receptor beta chains originate from one sample sequenced in a study of T cell responses to AZD1222 COVID-19 vaccine. This table comes from immunoSEQ multiplex PCR, and its TCRdb copy is limited to in-frame clones, with some not included. The table has some 80,000 clones, approximately 80% seen once; the top ten hold 25% to 30%. Source: peripheral blood, taken 28 days after the second dose of the MenACWY control vaccine. The receptors derive from an adult who received the MenACWY meningococcal vaccine as a control.

DNA for the CDR3: TGTGCCAGCAGCTCCTCCGACACCTCCTACGAGCAGTACTTC. Translated, it gives CASSSSDTSYEQYF. V and J are TRBV13 and TRBJ2-7; no clear D gene. Germline assignment: CDR1 PRHDT and CDR2 FYEKMQ (reference sequence). CDR3 length: 14 residues. Trimming removed 4 bases at V and 0 bases at J, with 10 bases between.

The V and J genes are TRBV12-3 or TRBV12-4 and TRBJ2-1; no clear D. The CDR3 length is 12 residues. V was pared by 4 bases and J by 9 bases, with 10 bases between. As DNA, the CDR3 is TGTGCCAGCAGTTCCAGTCTCGGTGAGCAGTTCTTC. This encodes CASSSSLGEQFF.

This chain connects TRBV7-2 to TRBJ2-4; no reliable D call. The CDR3 spans 11 residues. Trimming removed 5 bases at V and 10 bases at J, with 9 bases between. The germline V gene has CDR1 SGHTA and CDR2 FQGNSA. CDR3 in amino acids: CASSPDRIQYF. CDR3 coding DNA: TGTGCCAGCAGCCCCGACCGGATTCAGTACTTC. The variable domain in full, completed from reference TRBV7-2 and TRBJ2-4, reads GAGVSQSPSNKVTEKGKDVELRCDPISGHTALYWYRQSLGQGLEFLIYFQGNSAPDKSGLPSDRFSAERTGGSVSTLTIQRTQQEDSAVYLCASSPDRIQYFGAGTRLSVL.

The V gene is TRBV7-8, the J gene TRBJ1-5; no firm D call. Germline V gene data show CDR1 as SGHVS and CDR2 as FQNEAQ. The length of the CDR3 is 13 residues. With 5 bases removed from V and 0 bases from J, the gap between germline ends came to 5 bases. The CDR3 is CASSPISNQPQHF. For the CDR3, the DNA is TGTGCCAGCAGCCCTATTAGCAATCAGCCCCAGCATTTT.

V is TRBV7-8 and J is TRBJ1-1, with D possibly TRBD1 on 5 matching bases. CDR1 and CDR2 (germline): SGHVS, FQNEAQ. The CDR3 loop spans 14 amino acids. The V gene lost 2 bases and the J gene lost 3 bases, with 10 bases spanning the gap. CDR3: CASSLLGGDTEAFF. The DNA for the CDR3 is TGTGCCAGCAGCTTATTGGGGGGGGACACTGAAGCTTTCTTT.

This clone was detected once. The rearrangement joins TRBV9 to TRBJ1-1; 8 nucleotides match TRBD1. J was trimmed by 5 bases and V by 0 bases; bases with no gene match: 3. The CDR3 consists of 14 residues. The V gene's germline CDR1 is SGDLS and CDR2 YYNGEE. The CDR3 spells CASSVGQGATEAFF. The CDR3 coding sequence is TGTGCCAGCAGCGTAGGGCAGGGGGCGACTGAAGCTTTCTTT.

The V and J genes are TRBV5-6 and TRBJ2-3; tentative D call: TRBD2 (6 bases). The V and J ends lost 0 bases and 6 bases respectively, with 8 bases between them. The CDR3 length is 13 residues. From germline, CDR1 is SGHDT and CDR2 YYEEEE. The CDR3 bases are TGTGCCAGCAGCTTGGTGGGGGGTGATACGCAGTATTTT. Translation: CASSLVGGDTQYF. Supplemented by reference TRBV5-6 and TRBJ2-3, the full variable domain reads DAGVTQSPTHLIKTRGQQVTLRCSPKSGHDTVSWYQQALGQGPQFIFQYYEEEERQRGNFPDRFSGHQFPNYSSELNVNALLLGDSALYLCASSLVGGDTQYFGPGTRLTVL.

The chain links TRBV18 to TRBJ2-2; no definite D call. The germline V and J ends were trimmed by 0 bases and 2 bases, with 7 bases remaining between them. The CDR3 totals 15 residues. Germline V CDR1 and CDR2: KGHSH, LQKENI. The CDR3: CASSPPTGNTGELFF. The CDR3 DNA follows: TGTGCCAGCTCACCACCCACTGGAAACACCGGGGAGCTGTTTTTT.

In this sample, this clone turned up a few times. This chain connects TRBV4-3 to TRBJ2-7, with D uncertain. The CDR3 contains 15 residues. CDR1 is LGHNA, CDR2 YSLEER, per germline. Trimming pared 0 bases from V and 1 base from J, leaving 10 bases between. CDR3 nucleotide sequence: TGCGCCAGCAGCCAAGAAGCCACAGCTTCCTACGAGCAGTACTTC. Translated: CASSQEATASYEQYF.

This clone has a single count. The rearrangement uses TRBV7-2 and TRBJ2-3; 8 bases are shared with TRBD1. Germline CDR1 and CDR2: SGHTA and FQGNSA. Trimming took 4 bases from V and 3 from J; bases not matched to a gene: 6. The CDR3 has 15 residues. For the CDR3, the DNA is TGTGCCAGCAGCTCAGGGGGCGTTCATACAGATACGCAGTATTTT. This sequence encodes CASSSGGVHTDTQYF.

The chain joins TRBV25-1 to TRBJ2-2; the D call may be TRBD1 or TRBD2 (6 bases each). Trimming stripped 6 bases from V and 5 bases from J, with 10 bases between. The CDR3 has 13 amino acids. Germline CDR1 MGHDK, CDR2 SYGVNS. The CDR3 sequence is CASRRGGTGELFF. As DNA, the CDR3 is TGTGCCAGCAGGCGAGGGGGGACCGGGGAGCTGTTTTTT. The variable domain in full, with the rest retrieved from reference TRBV25-1 and TRBJ2-2, is EADIYQTPRYLVIGTGKKITLECSQTMGHDKMYWYQQDPGMELHLIHYSYGVNSTEKGDLSSESTVSRIRTEHFPLTLESARPSHTSQYLCASRRGGTGELFFGEGSRLTVL.

The CDR3 here is CASSTGDTRTDTQYF. The CDR3 region has the DNA TGTGCCAGTAGTACAGGGGACACACGCACAGATACGCAGTATTTT. The V and J genes are TRBV19 and TRBJ2-3; D is possibly TRBD1 (6 bases). CDR3 size: 15 residues. Trimming left V 4 bases short and J 1 base short, with 12 bases between. Germline V gene lookup returns CDR1 LNHDA and CDR2 SQIVND (reference sequence).